These 5 T cell receptor beta chains originate from one sample sequenced in a study of T cells in Graves' hyperthyroidism and ophthalmopathy. Using RNA transcripts as the source, TCR beta CDR3 regions were amplified. HTBI primers were employed in a first-round RT-PCR of the TCR CDR3. TCRdb independently ran MiXCR on the multiplex PCR reads; one entry per CDR3 protein. The sample includes nearly 750,000 distinct CDR3 sequences, roughly a third seen only once; the top ten take more than 25%. Sample: blood. All receptors derive from a woman aged 40 to 50 with Graves' hyperthyroidism.

This clonotype has ten or more counts. This sequence joins TRBV6-5 and TRBJ2-6; D not resolved. CDR3 size: 13 residues. Germline CDR1 MNHEY, CDR2 SVGAGI. V was cut by 8 bases and J by 1 base, with 6 bases left in between. In nucleotides, the CDR3 is TGTGCCAGCTTGGAGTCTGGGGCCAACGTCCTGACTTTC. Its translation is CASLESGANVLTF.

J is TRBJ2-5 and V is TRBV4-3; 12 bases are a match to TRBD1. CDR3 size: 16 residues. Germline V CDR1 and CDR2: LGHNA, YSLEER. V shed 0 bases, J shed 5 bases, and the junction held 4 bases outside the gene matches. The CDR3 DNA follows: TGCGCCAGCAGCCAAGATTCGGGACAGGGGGCCGAGACCCAGTACTTC. This translates into CASSQDSGQGAETQYF.

The chain is built from TRBV14 and TRBJ2-2; 7 bases are a match to TRBD1. The length of the CDR3 is 16 residues. With V trimmed by 3 bases and J by 3 bases, 7 bases remained unmatched. Germline assignment: CDR1 SGHDN and CDR2 FVKESK. The DNA for the CDR3 is TGTGCCAGCAGCCACCGGGACAGATACTACACCGGGGAGCTGTTTTTT. Translation: CASSHRDRYYTGELFF.

This clonotype appeared once. The J gene is TRBJ2-1, the V gene TRBV9; D gene ambiguous. This CDR3 has 11 residues. Per the germline V gene, CDR1 is SGDLS and CDR2 is YYNGEE. V lost 2 bases to trimming and J lost 10 bases, with 7 bases between them. CDR3 in amino acids: CASSVDQEQFF. CDR3 DNA: TGTGCCAGCAGCGTCGATCAGGAGCAGTTCTTC. The entire variable domain, with the rest obtained from reference TRBV9 and TRBJ2-1, is as follows: DSGVTQTPKHLITATGQRVTLRCSPRSGDLSVYWYQQSLDQGLQFLIQYYNGEERAKGNILERFSAQQFPDLHSELNLSSLELGDSALYFCASSVDQEQFFGPGTRLTVL.

Concerning this clonotype itself: A much more abundant neighbour one base away suggests this may be a read error. The chain joins TRBV7-9 to TRBJ2-7; D unresolved. This CDR3 has 17 amino acids. Germline CDR1 is SEHNR and CDR2 is FQNEAQ (reference sequence). The DNA for the CDR3 is TGTGCCAGCAGCTCTTACCGACTGGAATCGTCATCCTACGAGCGGTACTTC. Protein: CASSSYRLESSSYERYF.